This is a list of T cell receptor beta chains from one sample in a study of cytomegalovirus exposure and HLA in healthy donors. TCRdb's copy holds only in-frame clones and misses some; the assay was immunoSEQ multiplex PCR. The sample lists 11,000 to 15,000 clones, 60% to 70% occurring once. The source material was PBMCs. These receptors all stem from a woman aged 45-65 years in good health and CMV-seropositive. Both conserved end residues are part of each CDR3. A D gene is named only where the DNA matches it firmly. Clone size is shown for a subset of rows, as once, few, many or a class of expanded clone.

clone size	J gene	D gene	V gene	CDR3 DNA	CDR3 protein
NA	TRBJ1-1	NA	TRBV30	TGTGCCAGTGGAAGGGGAGGGACTGAAGCTTTCTTT	CASGRGGTEAFF
NA	TRBJ1-5	TRBD1	TRBV29-1	TGCAGCGCCCCGTACCGACTTTACAGGGGGCGACGGCAGCCCCAGCATTTT	CSAPYRLYRGRRQPQHF
once	TRBJ2-5	TRBD2	TRBV11-2	TGTGCCAGCAGGGGACTAGCGCCTAGGAAGACCCAGTACTTC	CASRGLAPRKTQYF
NA	TRBJ1-5	NA	TRBV7-2	TGTGCCAGCAGCTTAGTCCAGGGTAGCAATCAGCCCCAGCATTTT	CASSLVQGSNQPQHF
few	TRBJ2-4	NA	TRBV15	TGTGCCACCAGCAGAGAACGGGACATTCAGTACTTC	CATSRERDIQYF
NA	TRBJ2-1	NA	TRBV25-1	TGTGCCAGCAGTGAACAGGGATGGCCCAATGAGCAGTTCTTC	CASSEQGWPNEQFF
NA	TRBJ2-3	TRBD2	TRBV7-2	TGTGCCAGCAGCTTAGGACCGGGAGGAGATACGCAGTATTTT	CASSLGPGGDTQYF
NA	TRBJ1-1	NA	TRBV2	TGTGCCAGCAGGGCAGGGGTTCGAGCGAACACTGAAGCTTTCTTT	CASRAGVRANTEAFF
few	TRBJ2-4	NA	TRBV9	TGTGCCAGCAGCGTAGCGGGGACCAAAAACATTCAGTACTTC	CASSVAGTKNIQYF
NA	TRBJ1-2	NA	TRBV4-3	TGCGCCAGCAGCCATACGACAGAAGCGCCCGTCTATGGCTACACCTTC	CASSHTTEAPVYGYTF
few	TRBJ1-1	NA	TRBV6-5	TGTGCCAGCAGTTCACAGGGAAGGAACACTGAAGCTTTCTTT	CASSSQGRNTEAFF
few	TRBJ1-4	NA	TRBV15	TGTGCCACCAGCAGAGACGGGGGGCCCTCTGAAAAACTGTTTTTT	CATSRDGGPSEKLFF
NA	TRBJ1-5	NA	TRBV6-5	TGTGCCAGCAGCAAGGGGGATAGCAATCAGCCCCAGCATTTT	CASSKGDSNQPQHF
NA	TRBJ2-1	TRBD2	TRBV2	TGTGCCAGCAGTGCCCCGGGACTAGCGGGGAACAATGAGCAGTTCTTC	CASSAPGLAGNNEQFF
NA	TRBJ1-1	TRBD1	TRBV29-1	TGCAGCATAAGGACAGGGATGAACACTGAAGCTTTCTTT	CSIRTGMNTEAFF
NA	TRBJ2-1	NA	TRBV25-1	TGTGCCAGCAGTGAATCGAGGTGGGTCGAGCAGTTCTTC	CASSESRWVEQFF
few	TRBJ2-2	NA	TRBV5-6	TGTGCCAGCAGCTTCTCCGCCGGGGAGCTGTTTTTT	CASSFSAGELFF
few	TRBJ2-2	NA	TRBV6-4	TGTGCCAGCAGTGACTCTAGCGGGAACACCGGGGAGCTGTTTTTT	CASSDSSGNTGELFF
NA	TRBJ1-1	NA	TRBV21-1	TGTGCCAGCAGCAAAAAAACGGGACAAACAAACACTGAAGCTTTCTTT	CASSKKTGQTNTEAFF
NA	TRBJ1-5	TRBD1	TRBV29-1	TGCAGCGCTCACCCCGGGACAGGGGATCAGCCCCAGCATTTT	CSAHPGTGDQPQHF
NA	TRBJ1-5	NA	TRBV7-2	TGTGCCAGCAGCTTCTACAGGGGCAATCAGCCCCAGCATTTT	CASSFYRGNQPQHF
NA	TRBJ2-7	TRBD2	TRBV11-3	TGTGCCAGCAGCTCCAGAAGCCCCGCGGGAGTCGGGGAGCAGTACTTC	CASSSRSPAGVGEQYF
NA	TRBJ1-5	NA	TRBV4-1	TGCGCCAGCAGCCCACTGACAGGAGCTAGCAATCAGCCCCAGCATTTT	CASSPLTGASNQPQHF
NA	TRBJ1-2	NA	TRBV29-1	TGCAGCGTTGAAGTTAGGGGAAAGTATGGCTACACCTTC	CSVEVRGKYGYTF
NA	TRBJ2-7	NA	TRBV9	TGTGCCAGCAGCGCGACTAGTTCCCACGAGCAGTACTTC	CASSATSSHEQYF
NA	TRBJ1-5	TRBD1	TRBV15	TGTGCCACCAGCAGTTCCGGGACAGCGAATCAGCCCCAGCATTTT	CATSSSGTANQPQHF
few	TRBJ2-4	TRBD2	TRBV29-1	TGCAGCGCCCAGACTAGCGGGAACATTCAGTACTTC	CSAQTSGNIQYF
NA	TRBJ2-5	NA	TRBV7-9	TGTGCCAGCAGCCCCCCATCCGGGACCCAGTACTTC	CASSPPSGTQYF
medium-sized	TRBJ1-3	NA	TRBV28	TGTGCCAGCAGATCGCAGGGCTCTGGAAACACCATATATTTT	CASRSQGSGNTIYF
NA	TRBJ1-2	NA	TRBV29-1	TGCAGCGTCCCGGGGGGTGGCTACACCTTC	CSVPGGGYTF
NA	TRBJ2-7	TRBD1	TRBV29-1	TGCAGCGTAAACAGGGGGCAGGGCGAGCAGTACTTC	CSVNRGQGEQYF
NA	TRBJ2-7	TRBD2	TRBV29-1	TGCAGCGTTGAGACTAGCGGGAGCTACGAGCAGTACTTC	CSVETSGSYEQYF
NA	TRBJ2-7	TRBD2	TRBV5-6	TGTGCCAGCAGCTTCGGGGGGTTCGAGCAGTACTTC	CASSFGGFEQYF
NA	TRBJ2-4	NA	TRBV6-5	TGTGCCAGCAGCCAGGAAAACATTCAGTACTTC	CASSQENIQYF